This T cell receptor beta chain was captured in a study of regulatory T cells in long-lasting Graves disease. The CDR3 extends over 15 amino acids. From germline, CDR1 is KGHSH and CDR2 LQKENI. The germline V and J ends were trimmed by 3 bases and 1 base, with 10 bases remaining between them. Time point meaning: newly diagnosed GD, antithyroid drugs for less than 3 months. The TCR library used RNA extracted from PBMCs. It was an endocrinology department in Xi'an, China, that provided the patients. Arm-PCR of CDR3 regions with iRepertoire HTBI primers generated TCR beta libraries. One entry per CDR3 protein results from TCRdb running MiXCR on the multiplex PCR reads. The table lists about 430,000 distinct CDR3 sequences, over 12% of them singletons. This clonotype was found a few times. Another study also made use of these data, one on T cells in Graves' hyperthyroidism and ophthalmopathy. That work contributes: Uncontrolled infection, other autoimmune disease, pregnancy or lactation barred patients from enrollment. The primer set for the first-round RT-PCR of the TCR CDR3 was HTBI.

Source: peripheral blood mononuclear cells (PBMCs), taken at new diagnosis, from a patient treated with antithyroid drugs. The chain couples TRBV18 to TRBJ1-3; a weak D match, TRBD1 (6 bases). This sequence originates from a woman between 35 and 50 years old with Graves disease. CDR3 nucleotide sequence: TGTGCCAGCTCACCTCGGGGGGCTTCTGGAAACACCATATATTTT. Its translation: CASSPRGASGNTIYF.